This T cell receptor beta chain was documented in a study of shared T cell receptors in the human thymus. The data were produced by immunoSEQ multiplex PCR, yet TCRdb's version contains in-frame clones alone and is incomplete. The sample yields roughly 560,000 clones, around 82% seen once. Germline V gene data show CDR1 as WNHNN and CDR2 as SYGVQD (reference sequence). This CDR3 is built from 14 residues. Trimming pared 7 bases from V and 6 bases from J, leaving 16 bases between. This sample was also put to use in a study of human thymus T cells. From that second work: Thymus tissue was removed during corrective cardiac surgery. Thymic and blood repertoires seemed to show skewed V and J gene use. Reports from related research described highly overlapping thymic repertoires among unrelated individuals.

Material for sequencing was thymocytes. The source is a boy under two years old with a congenital heart defect. The chain uses TRBV10-1 and TRBJ2-1; a weak D match, TRBD1 (5 bases). CDR3 amino acids: CASKAGQHSNEQFF. The DNA of the CDR3 is TGCGCCAGCAAGGCAGGGCAACACAGCAATGAGCAGTTCTTC.